This T cell receptor beta chain was sequenced during a study of identical twins. TCRdb independently ran MiXCR on the 5' RACE reads; one entry per CDR3 protein. Of 520,000 or so distinct CDR3 sequences in the sample, about 20% were seen once. Study-level results: Fewer insertions marked abundant cord blood beta clonotypes; young adult naive trended weakly, memory not at all.

To note about this clonotype: The target antigen is unknown.

This CDR3 has 12 amino acids. These data were also reused for a study on T cells expressing NK-cell markers. Per that study: The CD3+CD56-NKG2C+ fraction of a few donors was likewise dominated by these clonotypes.

The gene calls are TRBV21-1 and TRBJ2-7; the D segment call TRBD1 is taken from the table without a DNA check. TRBV21-1 is a listed pseudogene. Material for sequencing was CD4+ T cells sorted from blood. The clonotype originates from a woman in her late teens or twenties in good health. CDR3 coding DNA: TGTGCCAGCAGCAACTGGGGGCGCGAGCAGTACTTC. Its translation: CASSNWGREQYF.